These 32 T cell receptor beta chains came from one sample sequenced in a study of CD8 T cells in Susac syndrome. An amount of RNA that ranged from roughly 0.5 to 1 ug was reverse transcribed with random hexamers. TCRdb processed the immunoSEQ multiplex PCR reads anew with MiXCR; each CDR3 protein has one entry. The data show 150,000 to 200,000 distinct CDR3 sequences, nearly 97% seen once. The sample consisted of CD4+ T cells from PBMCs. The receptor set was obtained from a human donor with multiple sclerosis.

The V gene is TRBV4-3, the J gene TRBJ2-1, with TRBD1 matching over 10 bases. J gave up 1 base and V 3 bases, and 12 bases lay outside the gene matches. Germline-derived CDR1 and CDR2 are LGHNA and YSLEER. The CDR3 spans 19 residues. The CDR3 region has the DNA TGCGCCAGCAGCCACCAGGGACAGGGGCCTTATCGGTCCTACAATGAGCAGTTCTTC. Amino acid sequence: CASSHQGQGPYRSYNEQFF.

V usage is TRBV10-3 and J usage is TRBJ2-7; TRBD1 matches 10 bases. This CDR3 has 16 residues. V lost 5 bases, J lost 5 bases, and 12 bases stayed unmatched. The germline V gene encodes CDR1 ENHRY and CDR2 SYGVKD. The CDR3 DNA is TGTGCCATCAGTCCCTATTTACCGACAGGGGGCAACGAGCAGTACTTC. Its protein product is CAISPYLPTGGNEQYF.

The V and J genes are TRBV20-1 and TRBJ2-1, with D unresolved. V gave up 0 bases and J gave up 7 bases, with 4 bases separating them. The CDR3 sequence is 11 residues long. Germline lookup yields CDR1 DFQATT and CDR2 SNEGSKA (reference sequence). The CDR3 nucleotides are TGCAGTGCTAGAGACCCTAATGAGCAGTTCTTC. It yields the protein CSARDPNEQFF.

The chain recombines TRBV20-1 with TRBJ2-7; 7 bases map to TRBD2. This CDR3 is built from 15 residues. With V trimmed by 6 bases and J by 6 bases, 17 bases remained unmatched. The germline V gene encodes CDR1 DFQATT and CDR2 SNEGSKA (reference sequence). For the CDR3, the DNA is TGCAGTGCCGGGGGTCCTAGCGGCCTCTTCGTCGAGCAGTACTTC. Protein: CSAGGPSGLFVEQYF.

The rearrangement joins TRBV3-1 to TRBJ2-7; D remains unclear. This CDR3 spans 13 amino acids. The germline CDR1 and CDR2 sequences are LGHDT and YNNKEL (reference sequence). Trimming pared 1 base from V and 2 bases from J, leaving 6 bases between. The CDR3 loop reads CASSQATAYEQYF. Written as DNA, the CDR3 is TGTGCCAGCAGCCAAGCTACGGCCTACGAGCAGTACTTC.

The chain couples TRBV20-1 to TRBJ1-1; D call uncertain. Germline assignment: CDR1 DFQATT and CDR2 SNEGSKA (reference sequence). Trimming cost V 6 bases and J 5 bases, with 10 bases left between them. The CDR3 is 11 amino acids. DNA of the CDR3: TGCAGTGCCCCCCCCCGGACTGAAGCTTTCTTT. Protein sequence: CSAPPRTEAFF.

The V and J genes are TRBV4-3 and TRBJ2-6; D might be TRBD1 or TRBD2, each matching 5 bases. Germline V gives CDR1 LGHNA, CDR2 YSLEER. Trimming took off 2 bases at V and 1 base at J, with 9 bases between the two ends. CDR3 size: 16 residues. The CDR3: CASSQFGGSGANVLTF. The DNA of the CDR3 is TGCGCCAGCAGCCAATTTGGGGGTTCTGGGGCCAACGTCCTGACTTTC.

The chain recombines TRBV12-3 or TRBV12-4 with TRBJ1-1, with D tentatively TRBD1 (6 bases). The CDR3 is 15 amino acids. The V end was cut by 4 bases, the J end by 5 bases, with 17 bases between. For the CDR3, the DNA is TGTGCCAGCAGTTCACAAACAGGGATGGGGACTGAAGCTTTCTTT. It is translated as CASSSQTGMGTEAFF.

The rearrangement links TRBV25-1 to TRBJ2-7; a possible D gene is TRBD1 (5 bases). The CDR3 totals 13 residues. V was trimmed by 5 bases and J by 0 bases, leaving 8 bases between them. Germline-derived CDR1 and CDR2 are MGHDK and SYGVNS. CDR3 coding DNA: TGTGCCAGCAGTAACAGGTACTCCTACGAGCAGTACTTC. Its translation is CASSNRYSYEQYF.

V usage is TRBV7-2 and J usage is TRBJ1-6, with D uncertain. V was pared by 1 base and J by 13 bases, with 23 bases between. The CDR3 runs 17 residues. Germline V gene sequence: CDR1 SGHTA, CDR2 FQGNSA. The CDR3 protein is CASSLVTYRMVSLPLHF. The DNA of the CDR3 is TGTGCCAGCAGCTTAGTAACCTATCGAATGGTGTCTTTGCCCCTCCACTTT. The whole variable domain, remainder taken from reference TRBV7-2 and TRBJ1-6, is GAGVSQSPSNKVTEKGKDVELRCDPISGHTALYWYRQSLGQGLEFLIYFQGNSAPDKSGLPSDRFSAERTGGSVSTLTIQRTQQEDSAVYLCASSLVTYRMVSLPLHFGNGTRLTVT.

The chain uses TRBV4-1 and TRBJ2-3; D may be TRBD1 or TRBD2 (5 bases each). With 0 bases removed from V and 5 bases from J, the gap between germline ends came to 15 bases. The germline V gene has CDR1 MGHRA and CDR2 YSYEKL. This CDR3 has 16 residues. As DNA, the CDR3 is TGCGCCAGCAGCCAAGAGACGGGGCCCTCCGGAGATACGCAGTATTTT. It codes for CASSQETGPSGDTQYF.

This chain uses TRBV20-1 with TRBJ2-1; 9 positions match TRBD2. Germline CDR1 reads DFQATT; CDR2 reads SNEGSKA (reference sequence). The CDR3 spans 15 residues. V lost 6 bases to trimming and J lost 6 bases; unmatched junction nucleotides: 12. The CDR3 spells CSAGLLAGAANEQFF. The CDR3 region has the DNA TGCAGTGCCGGATTGTTAGCGGGAGCCGCCAATGAGCAGTTCTTC.

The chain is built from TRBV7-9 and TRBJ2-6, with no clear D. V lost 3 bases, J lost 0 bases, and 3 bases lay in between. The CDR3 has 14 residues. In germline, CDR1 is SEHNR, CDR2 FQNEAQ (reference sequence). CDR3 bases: TGTGCCAGCAGCTTTGGCTCTGGGGCCAACGTCCTGACTTTC. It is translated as CASSFGSGANVLTF. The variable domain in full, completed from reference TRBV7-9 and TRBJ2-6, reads DTGVSQNPRHKITKRGQNVTFRCDPISEHNRLYWYRQTLGQGPEFLTYFQNEAQLEKSRLLSDRFSAERPKGSFSTLEIQRTEQGDSAMYLCASSFGSGANVLTFGAGSRLTVL.

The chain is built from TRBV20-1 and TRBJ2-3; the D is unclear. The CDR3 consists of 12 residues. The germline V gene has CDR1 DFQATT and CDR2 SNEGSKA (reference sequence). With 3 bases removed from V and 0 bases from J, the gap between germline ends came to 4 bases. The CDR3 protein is CSASLSTDTQYF. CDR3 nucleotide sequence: TGCAGTGCTAGTCTTAGCACAGATACGCAGTATTTT.

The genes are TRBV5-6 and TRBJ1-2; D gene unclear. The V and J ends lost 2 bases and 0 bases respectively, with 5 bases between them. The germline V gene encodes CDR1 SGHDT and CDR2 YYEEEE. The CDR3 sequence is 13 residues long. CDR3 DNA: TGTGCCAGCAGCTTTGCCCCTAACTATGGCTACACCTTC. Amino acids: CASSFAPNYGYTF.

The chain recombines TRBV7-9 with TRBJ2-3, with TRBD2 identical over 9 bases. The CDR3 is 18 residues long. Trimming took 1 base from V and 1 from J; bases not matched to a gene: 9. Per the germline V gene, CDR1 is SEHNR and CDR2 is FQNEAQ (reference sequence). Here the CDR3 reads CASSLVAGVAMGTDTQYF. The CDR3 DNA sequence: TGTGCCAGCAGCTTAGTAGCGGGGGTGGCCATGGGCACAGATACGCAGTATTTT.

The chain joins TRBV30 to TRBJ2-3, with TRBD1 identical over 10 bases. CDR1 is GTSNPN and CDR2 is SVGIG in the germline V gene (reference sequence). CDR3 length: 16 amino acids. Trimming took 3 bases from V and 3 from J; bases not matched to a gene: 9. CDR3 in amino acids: CAWSPRDRGRTDTQYF. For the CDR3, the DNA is TGTGCCTGGAGCCCCCGGGACAGGGGACGGACAGATACGCAGTATTTT.

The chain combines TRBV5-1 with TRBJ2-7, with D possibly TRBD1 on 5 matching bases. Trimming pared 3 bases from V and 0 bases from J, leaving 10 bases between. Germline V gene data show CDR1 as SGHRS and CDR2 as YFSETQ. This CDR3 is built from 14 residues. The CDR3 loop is CASSSPQGSYEQYF. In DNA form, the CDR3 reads TGCGCCAGCAGCTCCCCCCAGGGCTCCTACGAGCAGTACTTC.

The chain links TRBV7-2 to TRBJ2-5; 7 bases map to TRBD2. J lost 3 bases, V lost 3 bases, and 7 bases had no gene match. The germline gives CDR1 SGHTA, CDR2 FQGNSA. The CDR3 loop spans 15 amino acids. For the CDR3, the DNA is TGTGCCAGCAGCTTCCGACCCCGGGGGGAAGAGACCCAGTACTTC. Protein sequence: CASSFRPRGEETQYF.

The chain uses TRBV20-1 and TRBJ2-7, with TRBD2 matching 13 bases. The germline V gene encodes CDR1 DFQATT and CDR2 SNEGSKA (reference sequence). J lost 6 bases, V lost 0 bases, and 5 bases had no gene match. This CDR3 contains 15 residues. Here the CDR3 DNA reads TGCAGTGCTAGAGATCGCAGACTAGCGGGGGGCGAGCAGTACTTC. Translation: CSARDRRLAGGEQYF.

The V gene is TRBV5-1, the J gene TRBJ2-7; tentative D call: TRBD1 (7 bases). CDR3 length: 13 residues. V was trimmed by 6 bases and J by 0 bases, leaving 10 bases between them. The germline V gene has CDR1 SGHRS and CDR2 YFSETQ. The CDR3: CASMQGGSYEQYF. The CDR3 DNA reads TGCGCCAGCATGCAGGGGGGCTCCTACGAGCAGTACTTC.

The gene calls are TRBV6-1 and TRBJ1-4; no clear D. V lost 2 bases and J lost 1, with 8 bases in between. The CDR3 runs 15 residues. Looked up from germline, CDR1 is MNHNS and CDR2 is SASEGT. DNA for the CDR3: TGTGCCAGCAGTGAAACCCTGGGAACTAATGAAAAACTGTTTTTT. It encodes CASSETLGTNEKLFF.

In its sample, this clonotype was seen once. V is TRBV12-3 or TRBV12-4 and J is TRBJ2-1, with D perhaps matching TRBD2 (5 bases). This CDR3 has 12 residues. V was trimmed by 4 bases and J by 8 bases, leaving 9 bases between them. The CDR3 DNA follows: TGTGCCAGCAGTTCACCGGGATATGAGCAGTTCTTC. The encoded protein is CASSSPGYEQFF.

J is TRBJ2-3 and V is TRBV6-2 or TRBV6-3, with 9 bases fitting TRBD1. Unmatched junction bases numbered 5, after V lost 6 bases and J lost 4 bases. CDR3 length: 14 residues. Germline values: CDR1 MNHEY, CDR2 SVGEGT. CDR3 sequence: CASSQGQGSDTQYF. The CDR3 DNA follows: TGTGCCAGCAGCCAAGGACAGGGGTCAGATACGCAGTATTTT.

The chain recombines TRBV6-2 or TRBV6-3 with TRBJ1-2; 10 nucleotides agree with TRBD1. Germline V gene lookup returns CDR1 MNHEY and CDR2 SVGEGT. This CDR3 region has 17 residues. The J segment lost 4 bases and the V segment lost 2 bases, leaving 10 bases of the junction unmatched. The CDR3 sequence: CASSYLTGGVSSYGYTF. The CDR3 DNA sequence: TGTGCCAGCAGTTACCTGACAGGGGGCGTCAGTAGCTATGGCTACACCTTC.

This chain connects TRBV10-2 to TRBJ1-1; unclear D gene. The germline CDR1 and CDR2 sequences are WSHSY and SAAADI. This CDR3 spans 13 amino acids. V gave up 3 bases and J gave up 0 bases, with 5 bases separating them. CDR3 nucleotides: TGCGCCAGCAGTGATCACATGAACACTGAAGCTTTCTTT. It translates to CASSDHMNTEAFF.

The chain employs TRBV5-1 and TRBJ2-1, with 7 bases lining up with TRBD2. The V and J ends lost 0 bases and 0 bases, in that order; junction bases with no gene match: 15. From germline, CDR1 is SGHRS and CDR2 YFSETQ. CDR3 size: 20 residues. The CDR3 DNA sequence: TGCGCCAGCAGCTTGGTAGCAGCGGGGTCGTTCAAAAGCTCCTACAATGAGCAGTTCTTC. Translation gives CASSLVAAGSFKSSYNEQFF.

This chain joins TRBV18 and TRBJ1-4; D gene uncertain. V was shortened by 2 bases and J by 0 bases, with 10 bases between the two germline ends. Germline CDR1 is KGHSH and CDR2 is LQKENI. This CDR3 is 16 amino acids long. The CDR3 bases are TGTGCCAGCTCACCAGGGGAGAGAGCAACTAATGAAAAACTGTTTTTT. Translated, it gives CASSPGERATNEKLFF.

The CDR3 is CASSAAGQGFYEQYF. The CDR3 DNA sequence: TGTGCCAGCAGCGCCGCGGGACAGGGTTTCTACGAGCAGTACTTC. The chain combines TRBV7-6 with TRBJ2-7; 9 positions match TRBD1. With V trimmed by 5 bases and J by 3 bases, 8 bases remained unmatched. The CDR3 loop spans 15 amino acids. Germline V lookup: CDR1 SGHVS, CDR2 FNYEAQ.

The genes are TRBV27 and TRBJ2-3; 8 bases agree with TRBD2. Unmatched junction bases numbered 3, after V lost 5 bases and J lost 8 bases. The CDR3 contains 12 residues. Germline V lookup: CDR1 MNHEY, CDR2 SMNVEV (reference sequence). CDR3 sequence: CASSPGTSTQYF. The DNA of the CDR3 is TGTGCCAGCAGTCCCGGGACTAGTACGCAGTATTTT.

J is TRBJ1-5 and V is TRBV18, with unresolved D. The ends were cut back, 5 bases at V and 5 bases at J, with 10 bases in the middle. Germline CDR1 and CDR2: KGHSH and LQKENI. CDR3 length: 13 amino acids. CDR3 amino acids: CASSTYHDQPQHF. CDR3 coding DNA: TGTGCCAGCTCAACATACCACGATCAGCCCCAGCATTTT.

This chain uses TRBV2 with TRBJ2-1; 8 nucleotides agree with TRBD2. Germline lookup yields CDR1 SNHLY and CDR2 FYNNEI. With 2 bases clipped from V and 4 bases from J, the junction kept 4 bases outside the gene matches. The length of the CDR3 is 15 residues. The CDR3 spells CASSEIAGRYNEQFF. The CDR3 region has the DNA TGTGCCAGCAGTGAAATAGCGGGGCGGTACAATGAGCAGTTCTTC.